This T cell receptor (beta chain) was identified in a study of tumor-infiltrating lymphocytes in localized non-small cell lung cancer. This clone is a singleton in its sample. What it recognizes is unknown. Overall study findings and caveats: T-cell fraction did not differ between immunotypes IM1 and IM2.

The table came from immunoSEQ multiplex PCR; TCRdb's copy has only in-frame clones and leaves some out. The sample records 10,000 or so clones, about 80% being singletons. From germline, CDR1 is SGHDT and CDR2 YYEEEE. This CDR3 contains 14 residues. V lost 1 base, J lost 7 bases, and 12 bases lay in between. The chain combines TRBV5-6 with TRBJ2-1; tentatively, D is TRBD1 (6 bases). This receptor was taken from a human donor with non-small cell lung cancer. The specimen was uninvolved lung tissue not adjacent to the tumor. CDR3 coding DNA: TGTGCCAGCAGCTTGAGACAGGTTTATAATGAGCAGTTCTTC. Translating gives CASSLRQVYNEQFF. Complete variable domain (other parts from reference TRBV5-6 and TRBJ2-1): DAGVTQSPTHLIKTRGQQVTLRCSPKSGHDTVSWYQQALGQGPQFIFQYYEEEERQRGNFPDRFSGHQFPNYSSELNVNALLLGDSALYLCASSLRQVYNEQFFGPGTRLTVL.